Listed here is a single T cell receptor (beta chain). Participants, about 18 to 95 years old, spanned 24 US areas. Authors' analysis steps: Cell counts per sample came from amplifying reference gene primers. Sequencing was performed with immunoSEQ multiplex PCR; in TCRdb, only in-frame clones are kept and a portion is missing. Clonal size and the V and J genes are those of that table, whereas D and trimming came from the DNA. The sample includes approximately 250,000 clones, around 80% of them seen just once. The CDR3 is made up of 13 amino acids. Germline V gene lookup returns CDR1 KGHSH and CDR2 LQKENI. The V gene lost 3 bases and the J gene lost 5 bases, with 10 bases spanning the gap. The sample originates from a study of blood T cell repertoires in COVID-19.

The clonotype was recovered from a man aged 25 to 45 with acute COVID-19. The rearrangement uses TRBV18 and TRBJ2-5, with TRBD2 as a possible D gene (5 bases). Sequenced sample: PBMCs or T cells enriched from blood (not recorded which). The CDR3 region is CASSPYTGETQYF. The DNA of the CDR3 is TGTGCCAGCTCACCCTACACGGGGGAGACCCAGTACTTC.